One and the same sample provided the 28 T cell receptor beta chains below, sequenced in a study of blood T cell repertoires in COVID-19. The table came from immunoSEQ multiplex PCR; TCRdb's copy has only in-frame clones and leaves some out. The data show around 32,000 clones, with more than 85% seen just once and approximately 0.9% held by the top ten. The specimen was peripheral blood. The origin of the receptors is a male donor with active COVID-19.

J is TRBJ2-5 and V is TRBV19; the D gene is possibly TRBD2 (6 bases). V lost 6 bases and J 5 bases, leaving 13 bases between the germline ends. The CDR3 is 13 amino acids. CDR1 is LNHDA, CDR2 SQIVND, per germline (reference sequence). The chain's CDR3 is CASSRELTETQYF. CDR3 in DNA: TGTGCCAGTAGCCGGGAGCTCACGGAGACCCAGTACTTC.

The chain links TRBV11-2 to TRBJ2-3; 11 nucleotides agree with TRBD2. CDR1 and CDR2 from the germline V gene are SGHAT and FQNNGV. The CDR3 loop spans 17 amino acids. Trimming at V came to 2 bases and at J to 4 bases, leaving 8 bases not matched to a gene. CDR3 loop: CASSLIPSGGSADTQYF. The CDR3 DNA sequence: TGTGCCAGCAGCTTAATCCCTAGCGGGGGGTCGGCAGATACGCAGTATTTT.

The V and J genes are TRBV4-1 and TRBJ2-3; D unresolved. Trimming removed 3 bases from V and 3 bases from J, with 22 bases in between. The V gene's germline CDR1 is MGHRA and CDR2 YSYEKL. The CDR3 consists of 18 residues. In DNA form, the CDR3 reads TGCGCCAGCAGCCAGTCCCCTTATGGGCAGGTGAGAACAGATACGCAGTATTTT. Translated, it gives CASSQSPYGQVRTDTQYF.

In DNA, the CDR3 is TGTGCCAGCAGCTTAGACGGCGGTTACTATGGCTACACCTTC. Translated, it gives CASSLDGGYYGYTF. This chain joins TRBV7-2 and TRBJ1-2; D not resolved. The V gene lost 1 base and the J gene lost 3 bases, with 9 bases spanning the gap. Looked up from germline, CDR1 is SGHTA and CDR2 is FQGNSA. The CDR3 has 14 amino acids. The whole variable domain, filled in from reference TRBV7-2 and TRBJ1-2, reads GAGVSQSPSNKVTEKGKDVELRCDPISGHTALYWYRQSLGQGLEFLIYFQGNSAPDKSGLPSDRFSAERTGGSVSTLTIQRTQQEDSAVYLCASSLDGGYYGYTFGSGTRLTVV.

V usage is TRBV5-1 and J usage is TRBJ1-5; 9 bases are a match to TRBD1. Germline values: CDR1 SGHRS, CDR2 YFSETQ. Losses at the gene ends were 5 bases for V and 3 bases for J; bases not matched to a gene: 6. This CDR3 contains 15 residues. CDR3 in amino acids: CASSSGQGNNQPQHF. The CDR3 DNA reads as TGCGCCAGCAGTTCGGGACAGGGAAACAATCAGCCCCAGCATTTT.

V usage is TRBV15 and J usage is TRBJ2-1; D is unclear. Germline V gives CDR1 LNHNV, CDR2 YYDKDF (reference sequence). This CDR3 contains 16 residues. Trimming took off 2 bases at V and 7 bases at J, with 18 bases between the two ends. In nucleotides, the CDR3 is TGTGCCACCAGCAGACCGGGTAGCACCCTCACGAATGAGCAGTTCTTC. This codes for CATSRPGSTLTNEQFF.

This clone showed up just a few times. This rearrangement joins TRBV6-6 to TRBJ1-2, with TRBD1 identical over 7 bases. Germline assignment: CDR1 MNHNY and CDR2 SVGAGI (reference sequence). This CDR3 contains 14 residues. The ends lost 6 bases at V and 6 bases at J; junction bases unmatched: 10. The CDR3 protein is CASSGIDRVNGYTF. The CDR3 nucleotides are TGTGCCAGCAGCGGGATAGACAGGGTGAATGGCTACACCTTC.

J is TRBJ2-5 and V is TRBV15; the D gene is possibly TRBD2 (5 bases). The V end was cut by 3 bases, the J end by 4 bases, with 9 bases between. The CDR3 runs to 13 residues. Per the germline V gene, CDR1 is LNHNV and CDR2 is YYDKDF (reference sequence). CDR3 DNA: TGTGCCACCAGCAGGGACCGGGGAGAGACCCAGTACTTC. Translated, it gives CATSRDRGETQYF.

This clone was seen a single time. The chain employs TRBV25-1 and TRBJ2-5; D is undetermined. The CDR3 is made up of 14 amino acids. Trimming took 1 base from V and 5 from J, leaving 11 bases between them. Germline assignment: CDR1 MGHDK and CDR2 SYGVNS. CDR3 protein: CASSESGIKETQYF. CDR3 DNA: TGTGCCAGCAGTGAATCTGGCATAAAGGAGACCCAGTACTTC. The full variable domain, in which reference TRBV25-1 and TRBJ2-5 provide the parts outside the CDR3, is EADIYQTPRYLVIGTGKKITLECSQTMGHDKMYWYQQDPGMELHLIHYSYGVNSTEKGDLSSESTVSRIRTEHFPLTLESARPSHTSQYLCASSESGIKETQYFGPGTRLLVL.

The V gene is TRBV7-9, the J gene TRBJ1-2, with 8 bases identical to TRBD1. CDR3 length: 14 amino acids. Germline V gives CDR1 SEHNR, CDR2 FQNEAQ (reference sequence). After removal of 4 bases from V and 5 bases from J, the junction contained 6 bases not matched to a gene. The CDR3 region is CASSSRDRGYGYTF. CDR3 nucleotides: TGTGCCAGCAGCTCCCGAGACAGGGGATATGGCTACACCTTC. The complete variable domain, with remaining parts taken from reference TRBV7-9 and TRBJ1-2, reads DTGVSQNPRHKITKRGQNVTFRCDPISEHNRLYWYRQTLGQGPEFLTYFQNEAQLEKSRLLSDRFSAERPKGSFSTLEIQRTEQGDSAMYLCASSSRDRGYGYTFGSGTRLTVV.

The rearrangement joins TRBV7-2 to TRBJ1-1; 8 bases agree with TRBD1. CDR3 length: 15 residues. Germline-derived CDR1 and CDR2 are SGHTA and FQGNSA. The trim removed 5 bases at V and 4 bases at J, leaving 9 bases unmatched. CDR3 sequence (DNA): TGTGCCAGCAGCCTCTCGACAGGGGTCCCCACTGAAGCTTTCTTT. This encodes CASSLSTGVPTEAFF.

The chain uses TRBV18 and TRBJ1-6, with 9 bases matching TRBD1. The CDR3 totals 15 residues. CDR1 KGHSH and CDR2 LQKENI come from the germline V gene. V lost 5 bases to trimming and J lost 8 bases; unmatched junction nucleotides: 7. This chain's CDR3 is CASSVQGQGDSPLHF. Here the CDR3 DNA reads TGTGCCAGCTCAGTGCAGGGACAGGGTGATTCACCCCTCCACTTT.

The chain is built from TRBV27 and TRBJ2-4, with D possibly being TRBD1 (6 bases). Germline CDR1 MNHEY, CDR2 SMNVEV (reference sequence). The CDR3 extends over 15 amino acids. Trimming pared 6 bases from V and 3 bases from J, leaving 15 bases between. The CDR3 protein is CASRDTGSGKNIQYF. The CDR3 DNA is TGTGCCAGCAGGGATACAGGGAGTGGCAAAAACATTCAGTACTTC.

The chain carries TRBV5-1 and TRBJ2-1; D uncertain. Trimming stripped 0 bases from V and 7 bases from J, with 8 bases between. The CDR3 extends over 13 amino acids. The V gene's germline CDR1 is SGHRS and CDR2 YFSETQ. CDR3 region: CASSLGVTNEQFF. In DNA form, the CDR3 reads TGCGCCAGCAGCTTGGGAGTGACTAATGAGCAGTTCTTC.

The V gene is TRBV9, the J gene TRBJ1-2, with 7 bases that match TRBD1. Looked up from germline, CDR1 is SGDLS and CDR2 is YYNGEE. This CDR3 contains 15 residues. V lost 0 bases to trimming and J lost 7 bases; unmatched junction nucleotides: 9. The CDR3 DNA reads TGTGCCAGCAGCGTAGATGGGACAGCGACTATTGGCTACACCTTC. It specifies CASSVDGTATIGYTF.

J is TRBJ1-5 and V is TRBV5-4, with D perhaps matching TRBD1 (6 bases). Deletions cut 3 bases from V and 4 bases from J, with 17 bases between. The germline CDR1 and CDR2 sequences are SGHNT and YYREEE (reference sequence). This CDR3 region has 16 residues. CDR3 DNA: TGTGCCAGCAGCTCTAAAGGGCAGGGGCCAAATCAGCCCCAGCATTTT. Translating it yields CASSSKGQGPNQPQHF.

V and J are TRBV27 and TRBJ2-2; a weak D match, TRBD1 (6 bases). Between the trimmed V and J ends, which lost 7 bases and 2 bases, there was a span of 11 bases. Germline loops: CDR1 MNHEY, CDR2 SMNVEV (reference sequence). CDR3 size: 14 residues. The CDR3: CASTPDRNTGELFF. As DNA, the CDR3 is TGTGCCAGCACCCCGGACAGAAACACCGGGGAGCTGTTTTTT.

This clone occurred once. The chain is built from TRBV2 and TRBJ1-2; D is uncertain. CDR1 and CDR2 from the germline V gene are SNHLY and FYNNEI. V dropped 7 bases and J dropped 2 bases, with 20 bases sitting between them. This CDR3 spans 16 amino acids. The CDR3 DNA sequence: TGTGCCAGCATTTTGCGTCCCACCCCCGGGAACTATGGCTACACCTTC. As protein: CASILRPTPGNYGYTF.

The chain combines TRBV19 with TRBJ2-7; 14 bases are shared with TRBD2. The length of the CDR3 is 18 residues. Per germline, CDR1 LNHDA and CDR2 SQIVND (reference sequence). V gave up 4 bases and J gave up 7 bases; unmatched junction bases: 15. CDR3 sequence: CASSTRPGTSGGLREQYF. In DNA form, the CDR3 reads TGTGCCAGTAGTACTCGTCCCGGGACTAGCGGGGGTTTAAGGGAGCAGTACTTC.

The chain joins TRBV6-5 to TRBJ1-1, with D perhaps TRBD1 (5 bases). Germline V gene sequence: CDR1 MNHEY, CDR2 SVGAGI. The V end was cut by 7 bases, the J end by 7 bases, with 22 bases between. The CDR3 is 15 amino acids. The CDR3 reads CASTKGPGGTGEAFF. CDR3 in DNA: TGTGCCAGCACCAAGGGACCCGGGGGGACTGGTGAAGCTTTCTTT.

This chain uses TRBV19 with TRBJ2-5; the match to TRBD2 covers 16 bases. This CDR3 is 16 amino acids long. Looked up from germline, CDR1 is LNHDA and CDR2 is SQIVND (reference sequence). The V gene end was trimmed by 5 bases and the J gene end by 1 base; junction bases not matched to a gene: 1. This CDR3 reads CASSGTSGGAQETQYF. The CDR3 DNA is TGTGCCAGTAGTGGGACTAGCGGGGGGGCCCAAGAGACCCAGTACTTC.

The chain carries TRBV27 and TRBJ2-7; D is ambiguous. Germline V gives CDR1 MNHEY, CDR2 SMNVEV (reference sequence). V was pared by 4 bases and J by 3 bases, with 4 bases between. This CDR3 has 11 amino acids. CDR3 sequence: CASSSYYEQYF. The CDR3 region has the DNA TGTGCCAGCAGTTCCTACTACGAGCAGTACTTC.

V usage is TRBV6-5 and J usage is TRBJ1-2, with 8 bases aligning to TRBD1. From germline, CDR1 is MNHEY and CDR2 SVGAGI. J was trimmed by 8 bases and V by 0 bases; bases with no gene match: 11. There are 16 residues in the CDR3. CDR3 amino acids: CASSYSQYRGYHGYTF. The CDR3 DNA is TGTGCCAGCAGTTACTCGCAATACAGGGGGTATCACGGCTACACCTTC.

The chain uses TRBV5-4 and TRBJ1-6, with 10 positions matching TRBD1. The length of the CDR3 is 16 residues. Germline lookup yields CDR1 SGHNT and CDR2 YYREEE (reference sequence). Losses at the gene ends were 0 bases for V and 10 bases for J; bases not matched to a gene: 7. The CDR3 nucleotides read TGTGCCAGCAGCTTGGGGGACAGGGGTGTAGGGTCACCCCTCCACTTT. Protein: CASSLGDRGVGSPLHF.

This chain joins TRBV19 and TRBJ1-1; 9 bases are a match to TRBD1. The germline V gene encodes CDR1 LNHDA and CDR2 SQIVND (reference sequence). This CDR3 is built from 13 residues. V lost 6 bases and J lost 4; bases outside the gene matches: 3. CDR3 in DNA: TGTGCCAGTAGGGACAGGGGCTTCACTGAAGCTTTCTTT. This sequence encodes CASRDRGFTEAFF.

The CDR3 DNA follows: TGTGCCAGCAGCCGGACAGGGGGCCTACCTTGGGCGTACTTC. Its protein is CASSRTGGLPWAYF. The chain joins TRBV6-5 to TRBJ2-7; 11 bases match TRBD1. Per the germline V gene, CDR1 is MNHEY and CDR2 is SVGAGI. This CDR3 region has 14 residues. After removal of 6 bases from V and 12 bases from J, the junction contained 13 bases not matched to a gene.

The J gene is TRBJ1-1, the V gene TRBV20-1; D remains unclear. The ends were cut back, 6 bases at V and 3 bases at J, with 8 bases in the middle. The CDR3 covers 11 residues. From germline, CDR1 is DFQATT and CDR2 SNEGSKA (reference sequence). CDR3: CSASRDTEAFF. CDR3 DNA: TGCAGTGCCTCCCGGGACACTGAAGCTTTCTTT.

The chain links TRBV4-1 to TRBJ2-3; the D is unclear. The V end was cut by 2 bases, the J end by 1 base, with 16 bases between. Per germline, CDR1 MGHRA and CDR2 YSYEKL. CDR3 size: 17 residues. The DNA of the CDR3 is TGCGCCAGCAGCCAATATACTGGCCGGGTTGGCACAGATACGCAGTATTTT. Protein: CASSQYTGRVGTDTQYF.